These T cell receptor beta chains were read from a single sample in a study of CXCR3-negative and CXCR3-positive naive CD8 T cells. Reprocessing the 5' RACE reads, TCRdb reports a single entry for every CDR3 protein and omits DNA. This sample's table has about 140,000 distinct CDR3 sequences. Sample: naive CXCR3+ CD8+ T cells from blood. Every receptor here comes from a human donor in good health. Some clones in this sample may be carry-over from other donors' samples. Each CDR3 is given with its conserved first and last residue.

v_gene,j_gene,CDR3aa
TRBV7-8,TRBJ2-1,CASSPLTGGDEQFF
TRBV24-1,TRBJ2-7,CATQAGSSYEQYF
TRBV13,TRBJ2-2,CASSLRRAGGRTGELFF
TRBV28,TRBJ2-7,CASSLPGREQYF
TRBV7-9,TRBJ1-6,CASSLAAGQGLRLNSPLHF
TRBV5-6,TRBJ2-1,CASSTRTSGPAYNEQFF
TRBV5-1,TRBJ1-1,CASSLVGTVYMNTEAFF
TRBV7-9,TRBJ1-5,CASSLSTGNQPQHF
TRBV13,TRBJ2-1,CASSLAPFNEQFF
TRBV12-3/TRBV12-4,TRBJ1-1,CASRGGANTEAFF
TRBV20-1,TRBJ2-3,CSARDLSGLAGGPSADTQYF
TRBV15,TRBJ1-1,CATSRDRTSNTEAFF
TRBV7-6,TRBJ2-1,CASSLVGGGPNEQFF
TRBV19,TRBJ2-3,CASQWRAEGTDTQYF
TRBV12-3/TRBV12-4,TRBJ2-7,CASSPGTPNEQYF
TRBV7-6,TRBJ2-2,CASSLYVLAGELFF
TRBV29-1,TRBJ2-1,CSVEGGQEGYNEQFF
TRBV29-1,TRBJ2-1,CSAVGAGVGNEQFF
TRBV4-1,TRBJ2-7,CASSPQISPEQYF
TRBV7-6,TRBJ1-4,CASSPKTGVNEKLFF
TRBV19,TRBJ2-1,CASMKTPYNEQFF
TRBV15,TRBJ2-1,CATRQGNNEQFF
TRBV4-2,TRBJ2-7,CASSQEERGASYEQYF
TRBV7-9,TRBJ1-2,CASSPTTGASGYTF